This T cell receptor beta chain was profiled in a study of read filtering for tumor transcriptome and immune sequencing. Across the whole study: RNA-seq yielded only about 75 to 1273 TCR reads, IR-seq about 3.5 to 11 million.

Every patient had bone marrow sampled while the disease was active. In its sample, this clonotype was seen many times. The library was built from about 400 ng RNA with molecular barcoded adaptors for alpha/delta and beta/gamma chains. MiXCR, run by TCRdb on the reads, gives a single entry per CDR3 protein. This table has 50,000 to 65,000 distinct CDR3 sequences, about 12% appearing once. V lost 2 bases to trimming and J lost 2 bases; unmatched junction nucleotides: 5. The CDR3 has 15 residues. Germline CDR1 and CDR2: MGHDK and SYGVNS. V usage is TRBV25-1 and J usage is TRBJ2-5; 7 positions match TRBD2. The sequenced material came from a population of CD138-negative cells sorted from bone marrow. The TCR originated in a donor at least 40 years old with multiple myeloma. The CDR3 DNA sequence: TGTGCCAGCAGTGAACCACTAGCGCGGCAAGAGACCCAGTACTTC. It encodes CASSEPLARQETQYF.